This passage covers 27 T cell receptor beta chains from one sample sequenced in a study of cytomegalovirus exposure and HLA in healthy donors. Use of 60 Vbeta and 13 Jbeta primers characterized the PCR. Only in-frame clones appear in the TCRdb table, and some are missing; sequencing was by immunoSEQ multiplex PCR. This sample has around 150,000 clones, with just over 70% found just once. Sample: PBMCs. The receptors originated from a man between 18 and 35 years old in good health and CMV-seropositive.

This chain links TRBV9 with TRBJ1-1; no reliable D call. Germline loops: CDR1 SGDLS, CDR2 YYNGEE. V was clipped by 7 bases and J by 1 base, with 8 bases between them. The CDR3 is made up of 12 amino acids. The CDR3 region has the DNA TGTGCCAGCGGGAGGGAGAACACTGAAGCTTTCTTT. It encodes CASGRENTEAFF.

V gene TRBV11-2 combines with J gene TRBJ2-5; weak D call: TRBD2 (6 bases). The germline V gene encodes CDR1 SGHAT and CDR2 FQNNGV. This CDR3 region has 14 residues. V gave up 1 base and J gave up 5 bases, with 11 bases separating them. The CDR3 sequence: CASSLGGDLETQYF. DNA for the CDR3: TGTGCCAGCAGCTTAGGCGGGGACTTGGAGACCCAGTACTTC.

The chain is built from TRBV6-1 and TRBJ2-5, with a possible D match to TRBD1 (6 bases). CDR3 length: 13 amino acids. The germline V and J ends were trimmed by 4 bases and 3 bases, with 9 bases remaining between them. CDR1 MNHNS and CDR2 SASEGT come from the germline V gene. The CDR3 DNA sequence: TGTGCCAGCAGTGGGACAGAAGAAGAGACCCAGTACTTC. Its protein is CASSGTEEETQYF.

This clone has a single count. This chain connects TRBV6-5 to TRBJ1-3; D remains ambiguous. Trimming left V 4 bases short and J 4 bases short, with 14 bases between. The CDR3 runs 15 residues. Germline values: CDR1 MNHEY, CDR2 SVGAGI. The CDR3 nucleotides are TGTGCCAGCAGTTCCCCCGGACGGGAAGGAAACACCATATATTTT. Protein product: CASSSPGREGNTIYF.

The sample holds a few counts of this clone. This chain connects TRBV27 to TRBJ1-2, with TRBD1 as a possible D gene (5 bases). Between the trimmed V and J ends, which lost 6 bases and 4 bases, there was a span of 21 bases. This CDR3 comprises 16 residues. Germline CDR1 MNHEY, CDR2 SMNVEV (reference sequence). In DNA, the CDR3 is TGTGCCAGCAGAACAACAAACAGGTTTTTCAGCTATGGCTACACCTTC. Residues: CASRTTNRFFSYGYTF.

Only a few counts were recorded for this clone. V and J are TRBV15 and TRBJ2-1, with 9 bases lining up with TRBD1. The germline V gene has CDR1 LNHNV and CDR2 YYDKDF (reference sequence). The CDR3 runs 15 residues. Unmatched junction bases numbered 7, after V lost 4 bases and J lost 6 bases. In nucleotides, the CDR3 is TGTGCCACCAGCAAACAGGGGGCTTCTGGCAATGAGCAGTTCTTC. Its protein is CATSKQGASGNEQFF.

Written as DNA, the CDR3 is TGTGCCAGCGGGGACAGTCGCGAGCAGTACGTC. This sequence encodes CASGDSREQYV. The chain uses TRBV25-1 and TRBJ2-7, with 7 bases aligning to TRBD1. Germline CDR1 reads MGHDK; CDR2 reads SYGVNS. V gave up 8 bases and J gave up 6 bases; unmatched junction bases: 4. The CDR3 totals 11 residues.

The chain uses TRBV10-3 and TRBJ1-4; TRBD1 agrees at 8 bases. V lost 4 bases and J lost 8; bases outside the gene matches: 6. CDR3 length: 14 amino acids. Germline V gives CDR1 ENHRY, CDR2 SYGVKD. Here the CDR3 reads CAISGGQAGEKLFF. The CDR3 nucleotides read TGTGCCATCAGTGGGGGACAGGCGGGGGAAAAACTGTTTTTT.

The chain uses TRBV11-3 and TRBJ2-1; possibly TRBD2 for D (5 bases). This CDR3 comprises 16 residues. V was cut by 3 bases and J by 4 bases, with 16 bases left in between. Germline CDR1 is SGHNT and CDR2 is YENEEA. The DNA for the CDR3 is TGTGCCAGCAGCTTTTTGGGAGCCGTAGAGTACAATGAGCAGTTCTTC. Amino acid sequence: CASSFLGAVEYNEQFF. Drawing the rest from reference TRBV11-3 and TRBJ2-1, the complete variable domain is EAGVVQSPRYKIIEKKQPVAFWCNPISGHNTLYWYLQNLGQGPELLIRYENEEAVDDSQLPKDRFSAERLKGVDSTLKIQPAELGDSAVYLCASSFLGAVEYNEQFFGPGTRLTVL.

V usage is TRBV7-9 and J usage is TRBJ1-6; 7 bases agree with TRBD1. V dropped 5 bases and J dropped 7; count of bases not matched to a gene: 5. The CDR3 spans 14 residues. Germline CDR1 and CDR2: SEHNR and FQNEAQ (reference sequence). The CDR3 nucleotides are TGTGCCAGCAGCCAGGACAGGCAAAATTCACCCCTCCACTTT. Protein sequence: CASSQDRQNSPLHF.

The chain recombines TRBV7-2 with TRBJ1-1; 7 nucleotides match TRBD1. CDR3 length: 15 residues. Germline-derived CDR1 and CDR2 are SGHTA and FQGNSA. V was pared by 2 bases and J by 4 bases, with 7 bases of the junction left unmatched. This chain's CDR3 is CASSLNVGGLTEAFF. CDR3 in DNA: TGTGCCAGCAGCTTAAATGTAGGGGGCCTCACTGAAGCTTTCTTT.

The V and J genes are TRBV19 and TRBJ2-1, with 11 nucleotides matching TRBD2. The V gene's germline CDR1 is LNHDA and CDR2 SQIVND (reference sequence). The CDR3 has 15 amino acids. V trimming: 6 bases; J trimming: 4 bases; junction bases outside the gene matches: 5. CDR3 sequence: CASRQTSGAYNEQFF. The DNA for the CDR3 is TGTGCCAGTAGACAGACTAGCGGGGCTTACAATGAGCAGTTCTTC.

V usage is TRBV2 and J usage is TRBJ1-1; 8 positions agree with TRBD1. This CDR3 has 17 amino acids. Germline V gene sequence: CDR1 SNHLY, CDR2 FYNNEI. Trimming at V came to 8 bases and at J to 5 bases, leaving 19 bases not matched to a gene. The CDR3 nucleotides read TGTGCCAGCCGGGTCGGACAGGGCCGCGCGGGTGGGACTGAAGCTTTCTTT. Translated, it gives CASRVGQGRAGGTEAFF. The full variable domain, with the rest looked up from reference TRBV2 and TRBJ1-1, is EPEVTQTPSHQVTQMGQEVILRCVPISNHLYFYWYRQILGQKVEFLVSFYNNEISEKSEIFDDQFSVERPDGSNFTLKIRSTKLEDSAMYFCASRVGQGRAGGTEAFFGQGTRLTVV.

CDR3 sequence (DNA): TGTGCCAGCAGCTTGGGGGCAGAGTTGGGCACTGAAGCTTTCTTT. Translated, it gives CASSLGAELGTEAFF. This chain joins TRBV5-6 and TRBJ1-1; D remains unclear. The V gene lost 0 bases and the J gene lost 4 bases, with 13 bases spanning the gap. Germline CDR1 is SGHDT and CDR2 is YYEEEE. The length of the CDR3 is 15 residues. Looking up the rest from reference TRBV5-6 and TRBJ1-1 gives the full variable domain: DAGVTQSPTHLIKTRGQQVTLRCSPKSGHDTVSWYQQALGQGPQFIFQYYEEEERQRGNFPDRFSGHQFPNYSSELNVNALLLGDSALYLCASSLGAELGTEAFFGQGTRLTVV.

This clone was counted a single time. The rearrangement joins TRBV7-2 to TRBJ2-3; D is unclear. Trimming removed 5 bases from V and 4 bases from J, with 13 bases in between. Germline values: CDR1 SGHTA, CDR2 FQGNSA. The CDR3 consists of 14 residues. The CDR3 reads CASSPYAGSDTQYF. CDR3 DNA: TGTGCCAGCAGCCCCTACGCCGGGTCAGATACGCAGTATTTT.

This chain joins TRBV10-3 and TRBJ2-1; 11 nucleotides align to TRBD2. This CDR3 has 15 residues. V shed 4 bases, J shed 5 bases, and the junction held 4 bases outside the gene matches. CDR1 ENHRY and CDR2 SYGVKD come from the germline V gene. The CDR3 region has the DNA TGTGCCATCAGTGTCTTGGGACTAGCGGACAATGAGCAGTTCTTC. This translates into CAISVLGLADNEQFF.

J is TRBJ2-3 and V is TRBV6-1; D is possibly TRBD2 (7 bases). The CDR3 consists of 15 residues. CDR1 is MNHNS, CDR2 SASEGT, per germline. Trimming cost V 2 bases and J 6 bases, with 15 bases left between them. CDR3 sequence: CASSESGTTMDTQYF. In DNA form, the CDR3 reads TGTGCCAGCAGTGAAAGCGGGACAACTATGGATACGCAGTATTTT.

The V gene is TRBV7-2, the J gene TRBJ2-1; no firm D call. The CDR3 loop spans 12 amino acids. Germline CDR1 reads SGHTA; CDR2 reads FQGNSA. The V and J ends lost 8 bases and 2 bases respectively, with 7 bases between them. CDR3 bases: TGTGCCAGCTTTCGTGCCTACAATGAGCAGTTCTTC. The encoded protein is CASFRAYNEQFF. Complete variable domain (other parts from reference TRBV7-2 and TRBJ2-1): GAGVSQSPSNKVTEKGKDVELRCDPISGHTALYWYRQSLGQGLEFLIYFQGNSAPDKSGLPSDRFSAERTGGSVSTLTIQRTQQEDSAVYLCASFRAYNEQFFGPGTRLTVL.

The V call is TRBV29-1, the J call TRBJ2-1; 10 bases align to TRBD1. V dropped 6 bases and J dropped 6; count of bases not matched to a gene: 11. CDR1 is SQVTM and CDR2 is ANQGSEA in the germline V gene. The CDR3 has 15 residues. The CDR3 bases are TGCAGCGTGTCCCCGGGACAGGGGACGGGCAATGAGCAGTTCTTC. Translating gives CSVSPGQGTGNEQFF.

The J gene is TRBJ2-5, the V gene TRBV7-2; unclear D gene. Germline V lookup: CDR1 SGHTA, CDR2 FQGNSA. V lost 1 base, J lost 1 base, and 7 bases lay in between. This CDR3 is 14 amino acids long. Here the CDR3 DNA reads TGTGCCAGCAGCTTAGTATCCGTCCAAGAGACCCAGTACTTC. The encoded protein is CASSLVSVQETQYF.

The chain is built from TRBV25-1 and TRBJ1-2, with a weak D call TRBD1 (5 bases). Trimming left V 2 bases short and J 8 bases short, with 15 bases between. The CDR3 totals 14 residues. Per germline, CDR1 MGHDK and CDR2 SYGVNS. The CDR3, as DNA: TGTGCCAGCAGTGAAGGAGGGGATCGGGACGGCTACACCTTC. The encoded protein is CASSEGGDRDGYTF.

This clone was found a few times. The chain is built from TRBV4-2 and TRBJ2-1, with a tentative D call TRBD2 (6 bases). Germline loops: CDR1 LGHNA, CDR2 YNFKEQ. V was shortened by 1 base and J by 3 bases, with 19 bases between the two germline ends. The CDR3 length is 18 residues. CDR3 residues: CASSQGLSGRENYNEQFF. CDR3 bases: TGTGCCAGCAGCCAAGGGTTGTCGGGCCGGGAGAACTACAATGAGCAGTTCTTC.

This clone appeared once. The chain recombines TRBV10-1 with TRBJ2-1, with D perhaps TRBD2 (6 bases). The CDR3 is 14 residues long. V lost 2 bases to trimming and J lost 6 bases, with 11 bases between them. Looked up from germline, CDR1 is WNHNN and CDR2 is SYGVQD (reference sequence). CDR3 sequence (DNA): TGCGCCAGCAGTGAGAAGCGGGTCTCCAATGAGCAGTTCTTC. It encodes CASSEKRVSNEQFF.

CDR3 nucleotides: TGTGCCAGCACCAGCGGGGGTAGCACCGGGGAGCTGTTTTTT. It encodes CASTSGGSTGELFF. The chain carries TRBV27 and TRBJ2-2; 8 nucleotides match TRBD2. J gave up 4 bases and V 7 bases, and 5 bases lay outside the gene matches. The CDR3 totals 14 residues. The germline V gene encodes CDR1 MNHEY and CDR2 SMNVEV (reference sequence).

This clone has more than one count but fewer than ten. The V call is TRBV19, the J call TRBJ1-5, with 12 bases fitting TRBD1. The CDR3 consists of 16 residues. The germline CDR1 and CDR2 sequences are LNHDA and SQIVND (reference sequence). Unmatched junction bases numbered 10, after V lost 9 bases and J lost 4 bases. CDR3 sequence: CASSRGTGGGNQPQHF. DNA of the CDR3: TGTGCCAGCTCCCGAGGGACAGGGGGCGGGAATCAGCCCCAGCATTTT.

V usage is TRBV6-4 and J usage is TRBJ2-3; TRBD2 agrees at 15 bases. CDR1 and CDR2 from the germline V gene are MRHNA and SNTAGT. The trim removed 0 bases at V and 5 bases at J, leaving 6 bases unmatched. This CDR3 spans 18 amino acids. CDR3 sequence reads: CASSDSWTSGGAVDTQYF. DNA for the CDR3: TGTGCCAGCAGTGACTCGTGGACTAGCGGGGGGGCCGTAGATACGCAGTATTTT.

CDR3 residues: CASSLPFGQAEQYV. CDR3 coding DNA: TGTGCCAGCAGCCTTCCCTTCGGCCAGGCCGAGCAGTACGTC. The gene calls are TRBV4-2 and TRBJ2-7, with unresolved D. In germline, CDR1 is LGHNA, CDR2 YNFKEQ. CDR3 length equals 14 residues. V lost 4 bases and J 6 bases, leaving 16 bases between the germline ends.